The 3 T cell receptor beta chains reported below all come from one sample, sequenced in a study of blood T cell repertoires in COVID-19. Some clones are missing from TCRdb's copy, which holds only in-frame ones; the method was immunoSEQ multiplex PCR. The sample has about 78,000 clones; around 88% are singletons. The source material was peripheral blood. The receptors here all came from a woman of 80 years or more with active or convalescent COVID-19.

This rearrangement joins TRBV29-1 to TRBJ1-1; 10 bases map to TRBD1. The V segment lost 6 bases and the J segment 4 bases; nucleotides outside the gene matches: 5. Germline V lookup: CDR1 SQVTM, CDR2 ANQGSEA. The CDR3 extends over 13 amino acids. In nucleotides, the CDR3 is TGCAGCGTAGACAGGGGGCCGGGCACTGAAGCTTTCTTT. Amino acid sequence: CSVDRGPGTEAFF.

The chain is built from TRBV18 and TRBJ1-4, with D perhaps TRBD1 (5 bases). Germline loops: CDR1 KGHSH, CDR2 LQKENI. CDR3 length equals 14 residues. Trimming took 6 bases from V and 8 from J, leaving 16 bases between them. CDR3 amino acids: CASSGRVTDEKLFF. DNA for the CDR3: TGTGCCAGCTCCGGCAGGGTAACGGACGAAAAACTGTTTTTT.

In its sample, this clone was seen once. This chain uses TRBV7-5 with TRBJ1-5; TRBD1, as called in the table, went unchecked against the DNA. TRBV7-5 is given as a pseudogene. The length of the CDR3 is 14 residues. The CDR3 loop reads CARSPGTGDQPQHF. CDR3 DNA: TGTGCCAGAAGCCCAGGGACAGGGGATCAGCCCCAGCATTTT.